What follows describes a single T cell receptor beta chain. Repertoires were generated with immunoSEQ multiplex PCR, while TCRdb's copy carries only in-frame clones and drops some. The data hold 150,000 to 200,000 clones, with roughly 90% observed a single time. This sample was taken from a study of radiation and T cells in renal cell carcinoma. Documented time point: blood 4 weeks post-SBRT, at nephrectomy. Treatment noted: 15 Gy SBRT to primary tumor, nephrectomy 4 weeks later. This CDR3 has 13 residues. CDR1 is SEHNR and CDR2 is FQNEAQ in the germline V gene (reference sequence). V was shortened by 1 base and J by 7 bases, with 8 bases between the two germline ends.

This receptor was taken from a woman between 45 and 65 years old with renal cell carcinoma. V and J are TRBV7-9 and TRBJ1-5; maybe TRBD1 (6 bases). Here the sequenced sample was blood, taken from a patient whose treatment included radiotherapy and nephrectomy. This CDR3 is CASSLGGPQPQHF. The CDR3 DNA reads TGTGCCAGCAGCTTAGGGGGGCCCCAGCCCCAGCATTTT.